The rows below give T cell receptor beta chains drawn from one sample of a study of blood T cell repertoires in COVID-19. Measured with immunoSEQ multiplex PCR; TCRdb has only the in-frame clones, and not every one. The table records roughly 120,000 clones, 84% of them present only once. The sequencing sample was made of peripheral blood. The receptors derive from a woman between 40 and 55 years old with acute or convalescent COVID-19. Both conserved end residues are part of each CDR3. Each record gives: D gene, V gene, J gene, CDR3 protein. The D gene is left open where the match is weak.

TRBD1,TRBV4-2,TRBJ1-1,CASSQELTGGGGSTEAFF
TRBD2,TRBV27,TRBJ2-3,CASSMGLALDTQYF
TRBD2,TRBV11-2,TRBJ2-5,CASSLVQGLAGSVGSQYF
TRBD1,TRBV4-3,TRBJ1-1,CASSQGTGFTEAFF
NA,TRBV6-5,TRBJ1-1,CASSYSRTRINTEAFF
TRBD2,TRBV9,TRBJ2-2,CASSVEGLGAGELFF
TRBD1,TRBV7-2,TRBJ2-6,CASSPRTGVGGANVLTF
TRBD2,TRBV5-1,TRBJ2-1,CASSFGGASYNEQFF
NA,TRBV5-4,TRBJ1-1,CASSSRGGRTEAFF
TRBD1,TRBV5-4,TRBJ1-5,CASSAGGTGVNQPQHF
NA,TRBV30,TRBJ2-2,CAWSRQTGELFF
TRBD1,TRBV5-6,TRBJ2-7,CASTSQGYEQYF
TRBD1,TRBV3-1/TRBV3-2,TRBJ2-3,CASSPRGSTDTQYF
NA,TRBV11-1,TRBJ2-2,CASSLDRNTGELFF
TRBD1,TRBV5-1,TRBJ1-2,CASSLAGTGTGYTF
TRBD2,TRBV5-4,TRBJ2-1,CASRERTSGLNEQFF
NA,TRBV6-1,TRBJ1-5,CASSEAYRTQPQHF
NA,TRBV19,TRBJ1-1,CASSKQREPNTEAFF
NA,TRBV21-1,TRBJ1-4,CASRSTATNEKLFF
NA,TRBV7-9,TRBJ2-1,CASGNTGLDNEQFF
NA,TRBV5-4,TRBJ2-7,CASSLANSREQYF
NA,TRBV6-1,TRBJ2-4,CASSEALRASGGFEAKNIQYF
TRBD1,TRBV4-1,TRBJ1-6,CASSQGQGARSNSPLHF
NA,TRBV11-2,TRBJ1-3,CASNRESSGNTIYF
NA,TRBV3-1/TRBV3-2,TRBJ2-6,CASSPRGGSGANVLTF
NA,TRBV9,TRBJ2-3,CASSATNIQADTQYF
NA,TRBV7-8,TRBJ1-6,CASTKTDSDSPLHF
TRBD1,TRBV4-1,TRBJ1-4,CASSRRALTGQGAHEKLFF
TRBD2,TRBV6-2/TRBV6-3,TRBJ2-3,CASSYRTSGGTSTDTQYF
NA,TRBV4-3,TRBJ1-2,CASSQETGPRGFGYTF
NA,TRBV30,TRBJ2-1,CAWSVKGTSYEQFF
TRBD2,TRBV11-2,TRBJ2-1,CASSPEVRGVYNEQFF
NA,TRBV7-2,TRBJ1-6,CASSLQPARLNNSPLHF
TRBD1,TRBV6-1,TRBJ1-1,CASSEGTGAMNTEAFF
NA,TRBV11-2,TRBJ2-3,CASSWAEEGTDTQYF
NA,TRBV3-1/TRBV3-2,TRBJ2-1,CASRDTGRGGNEQFF
TRBD1,TRBV5-6,TRBJ1-2,CASSLVMTGTYGYTF
NA,TRBV21-1,TRBJ2-2,CASSKGRGQLVTANTGELFF
NA,TRBV12-3/TRBV12-4,TRBJ1-1,CASSLKGLKAFF
NA,TRBV2,TRBJ1-2,CASSRQGWEDYGYTF
NA,TRBV19,TRBJ1-5,CATLAGAYSNQPQHF
NA,TRBV4-3,TRBJ1-6,CASSQEWAGGSPLHF
TRBD1,TRBV23-1,TRBJ1-3,CASSQPGTDSGNTIYF
NA,TRBV6-6,TRBJ2-1,CASSRGGNEQFF
NA,TRBV21-1,TRBJ2-7,CASSKAVGQEPTPENYEQYF
TRBD2,TRBV7-2,TRBJ2-1,CASSSRRGGFDEQFF
NA,TRBV6-1,TRBJ2-1,CASSDRVWQFF
NA,TRBV9,TRBJ2-6,CASSAAWGGPSGANVLTF
TRBD1,TRBV18,TRBJ1-3,CASSRDRGGMFGNTIYF
TRBD1,TRBV11-1,TRBJ1-2,CASSRGQLPPTF